This TCR beta chain derives from a study of T cell repertoires in breast cancer (dated by TCRdb to 2016 to 2017). With respect to the entire study: Tumors, lymph nodes and peripheral blood lymphocytes from breast cancer patients, as well as peripheral blood from healthy control donors, were profiled. Most of the 20 to 25 patient tumors analyzed for shared TCRs were ER+/PR+. Nine healthy donors, of an age range similar to that of the patients, were included as controls. On average, around 500,000 sequences per sample and about 10 reads per input cell were obtained by sequencing. Given the low mutational burden of breast cancer and the rarity of common mutations in breast cancer, it was reasoned that TCRs shared between breast cancer patients would target shared antigens. After being minced and digested with Liberase and DNase, tumors and tumor-involved lymph nodes were passed through 70-um and 40-um filters. Tumor-free lymph nodes were processed without enzymatic digestion, and blood samples were separated by Ficoll. What the study reported, not specific to this receptor: Discarding singleton TCRs and sampling only part of each tumor may have missed genuine antitumor clones. Fewer than 20 TCR pairs were shared across seven or more patient tumors and rarely found in control blood, suggesting possible tumor specificity. Tumor-involved sentinel lymph nodes shared about fourfold more TCRs with matched tumor repertoires than tumor-free nodes (about 7.7% versus 2%). Shared TCRs were encoded by various nucleotide sequences, which suggests selection and expansion based on antigen. Emulsion RT-PCR was considered qualitative rather than quantitative, because transcript abundance and primer differences skewed the recovery of clones. TRBV7 predominated among the shared TCRs, which could possibly reflect tumor recognition or a mispriming bias from eight TRBV7 primers.

Trimmed from V: 6 bases; trimmed from J: 0 bases; junction bases lacking a gene match: 11. Based on the germline V gene (reference sequence), the CDR1 and CDR2 sequences are MNHEY and SMNVEV. Reading from cysteine to phenylalanine, the CDR3 counts 16 amino acids. Kept here is only the CDR3 DNA, which spans 48 bases and is read in frame from base 1. As regards this clonotype: What antigen it recognizes has not been identified. Qualities for individual bases were not recorded, and no much larger clone is one base off.

Libraries were prepared through emulsion pairing. Unpaired genes were suppressed in a second nested PCR with blocking oligos, after which Illumina adaptors and barcodes were added in a third nested PCR. Between 5,000 and 250,000 T cells, along with C-region, Stepout and V-region primers, were included in each emulsion RT-PCR master mix. Emulsions were generated with the Micellula Emulsion and Purification Kit, and RT-PCR used Qiagen OneStep RT-PCR reagents. Pooled libraries were sequenced on an Illumina MiSeq with paired-end 2 x 250 reads. For the original study's pipeline: Read pairs were joined in Galaxy and clipped at the engineered overlap into separate alpha and beta files; unclipped reads were discarded. Alpha-beta pairs were assigned using CompleteTCR, a MiTCR-based pipeline in which chains sharing read cluster identifiers are linked by an R script. TCR sequences that were observed only once, representing about 1-3%, were removed as potential sequencing errors. TCRdb ran its own pipeline on the public reads, namely fastp trimming at Q25 and MiXCR clone calling, and kept in-frame beta chains. Merged by CDR3 protein, the rows form single entries marked with the most common genes and DNA. These V and J calls originate from TCRdb's pipeline instead of the authors' own analysis. Present in this sample are about 40,000 distinct CDR3 sequences, 45% of which were seen just once. 55% to 75% of the sample is taken by the ten largest.

Paired alpha-beta TCRs of CD8+ T cells were analyzed using an expanded emulsion RT-PCR method with primers for all TCR V genes. CD8+ T cells were isolated with a CD8 positive selection kit and incubated overnight in 8 to 10 IU/mL IL-2 before emulsion RT-PCR. This sequence uses TRBV27 and TRBJ2-7; TRBD1 aligns with 7 central bases. This TCR was recovered from a pool of human donors with breast cancer or a healthy control (not recorded which). Sequences were obtained from CD8+ T cells. The CDR3 protein sequence reads: CASRKDRALSSYEQYF. Read as DNA, the sequence is TGTGCCAGCAGAAAAGACAGGGCGTTAAGCTCCTACGAGCAGTACTTC.